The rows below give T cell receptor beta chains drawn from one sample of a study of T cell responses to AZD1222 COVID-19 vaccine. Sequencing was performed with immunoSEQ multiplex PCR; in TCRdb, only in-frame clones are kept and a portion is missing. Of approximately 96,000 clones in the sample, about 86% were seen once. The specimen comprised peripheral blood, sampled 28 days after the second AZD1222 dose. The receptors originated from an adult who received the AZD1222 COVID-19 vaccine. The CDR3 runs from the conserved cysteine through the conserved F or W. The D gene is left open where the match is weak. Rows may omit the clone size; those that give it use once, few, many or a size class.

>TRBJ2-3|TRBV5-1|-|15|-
TGCGCCAGCAGCTTGGCGCAGACTAGCACAGATACGCAGTATTTT
CASSLAQTSTDTQYF
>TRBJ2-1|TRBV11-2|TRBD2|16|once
TGTGCCAGCAGCTTGACTAGCGGGAGAGGAGTGGATGAGCAGTTCTTC
CASSLTSGRGVDEQFF
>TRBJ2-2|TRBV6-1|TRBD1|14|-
TGTGCCAGCAGTGATTTACAGGGGACCGGGGAGCTGTTTTTT
CASSDLQGTGELFF
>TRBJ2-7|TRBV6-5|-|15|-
TGTGCCAGCAGTTACTGGGCAGGTGTTCCCCACGAGCAGTACTTC
CASSYWAGVPHEQYF
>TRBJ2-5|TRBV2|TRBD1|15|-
TGTGCCAGCAGGGGGGGACAGGGTCTGCGGGAGACCCAGTACTTC
CASRGGQGLRETQYF
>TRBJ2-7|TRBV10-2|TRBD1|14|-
TGCGCCAGCAGTGATACAGGGGGGACCTACGAGCAGTACTTC
CASSDTGGTYEQYF
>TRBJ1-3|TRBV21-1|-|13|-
TGTGCCAGCAGCACGGTCATTCGAAACACCATATATTTT
CASSTVIRNTIYF
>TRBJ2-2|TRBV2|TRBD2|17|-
TGTGCCAGCAGTGAAGTAGTAGCGGGGAGGAACACCGGGGAGCTGTTTTTT
CASSEVVAGRNTGELFF
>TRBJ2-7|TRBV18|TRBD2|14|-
TGTGCCAGCTCATTTGGGCGGGGGTCCTACGAGCAGTACTTC
CASSFGRGSYEQYF
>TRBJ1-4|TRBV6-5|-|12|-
TGTGCCGGGGGGTTACCCAGGGAAAAACTGTTTTTT
CAGGLPREKLFF
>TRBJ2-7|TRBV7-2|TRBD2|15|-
TGTGCCAGCAGCTTAGCACTAGCGGGAAGCTACGAGCAGTACTTC
CASSLALAGSYEQYF
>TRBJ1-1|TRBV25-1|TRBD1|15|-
TGTGCCAGCAGTGAAACACGGGGACAGTACACTGAAGCTTTCTTT
CASSETRGQYTEAFF
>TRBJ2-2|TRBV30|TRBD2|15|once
TGTGCCTGGAGTGCGGGGGGGCTTAGCGGCGGGGAGCTGTTTTTT
CAWSAGGLSGGELFF
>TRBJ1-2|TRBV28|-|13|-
TGTGCCCGCCAGGAGGGGCCGAACTATGGCTACACCTTC
CARQEGPNYGYTF
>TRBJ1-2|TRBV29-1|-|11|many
TGCAGCACCCCGGTCTGGGGGGGCTACACCTTC
CSTPVWGGYTF
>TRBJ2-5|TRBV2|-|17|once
TGTGCCAGCACCCTGGGAGAGGGGGCGGGGATCCAAGAGACCCAGTACTTC
CASTLGEGAGIQETQYF
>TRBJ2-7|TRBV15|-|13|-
TGTGCCACCAGCAGAGATACTAGCTACGAGCAGTACTTC
CATSRDTSYEQYF
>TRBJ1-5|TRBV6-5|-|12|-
TGTGCCAGCAACAGGGCCAATCAGCCCCAGCATTTT
CASNRANQPQHF
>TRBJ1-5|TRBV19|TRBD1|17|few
TGTGCCAGTAGTACTGGACAGGGAGGGATTAGCAATCAGCCCCAGCATTTT
CASSTGQGGISNQPQHF
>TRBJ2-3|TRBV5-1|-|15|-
TGCGCCAGCAGCAGAAACGGGGACCACACAGATACGCAGTATTTT
CASSRNGDHTDTQYF
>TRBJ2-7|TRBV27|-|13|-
TGTGCCAGCAGTGGACATGGATACCACGAGCAGTACTTC
CASSGHGYHEQYF
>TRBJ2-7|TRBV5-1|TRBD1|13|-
TGCGCCAGCAGCTTGGACAGGGGGAGCGAGCAGTACTTC
CASSLDRGSEQYF
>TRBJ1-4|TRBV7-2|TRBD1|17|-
TGTGCCAGCAGCCTCCAGGCCGGACAGGGGCCTAATGAAAAACTGTTTTTT
CASSLQAGQGPNEKLFF
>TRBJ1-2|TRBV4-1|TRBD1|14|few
TGCGCCAGCAGCCGCATCCCAGGGGGCGATGGCTACACCTTC
CASSRIPGGDGYTF
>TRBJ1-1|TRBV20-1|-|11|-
TGCAGTGCCTCCGGACAGACTGAAGCTTTCTTT
CSASGQTEAFF
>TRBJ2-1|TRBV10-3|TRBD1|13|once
TGTGCCATCAGAGGGGGACAGGCAAATGAGCAGTTCTTC
CAIRGGQANEQFF
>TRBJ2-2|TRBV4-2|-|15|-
TGTGCCAGCACCCAAGCCCCAGGGAACACCGGGGAGCTGTTTTTT
CASTQAPGNTGELFF